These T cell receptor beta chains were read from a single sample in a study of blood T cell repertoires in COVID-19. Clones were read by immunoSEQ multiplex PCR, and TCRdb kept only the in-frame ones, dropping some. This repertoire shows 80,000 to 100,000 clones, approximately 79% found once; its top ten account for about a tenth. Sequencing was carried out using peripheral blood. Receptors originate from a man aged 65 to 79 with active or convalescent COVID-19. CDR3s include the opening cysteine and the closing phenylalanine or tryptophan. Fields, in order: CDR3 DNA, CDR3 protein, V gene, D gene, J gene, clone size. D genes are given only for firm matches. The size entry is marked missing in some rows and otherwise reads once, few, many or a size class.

TGCGCCAGCAGCACCGGACTAGCGGGGACCACAGATACGCAGTATTTT	CASSTGLAGTTDTQYF	TRBV5-1	TRBD2	TRBJ2-3	-
TGTGCCAGCTCACCACCGTCGGGTTATGGCTACACCTTC	CASSPPSGYGYTF	TRBV18	-	TRBJ1-2	once
TGTGCCAGTAGTACCGATAGGGGGCAAAACACGGGCTACACCTTC	CASSTDRGQNTGYTF	TRBV19	TRBD1	TRBJ1-2	-
TGCAGTGCTAGTGGGCAGACTAACTATGGCTACACCTTC	CSASGQTNYGYTF	TRBV20-1	-	TRBJ1-2	-
TGCGCCAGCAGCCAAGATAAGGGACAGCTTCTACGAGGGCAGTACTTC	CASSQDKGQLLRGQYF	TRBV4-3	TRBD1	TRBJ2-7	-
TGTGCCAGCAGCTTAGATCCAAACAGGCCAGAAAAACTGTTTTTT	CASSLDPNRPEKLFF	TRBV11-2	-	TRBJ1-4	-
TGTGCCAGCAGCCCAGGAACTAGGAGGGACACCGGGGAGCTGTTTTTT	CASSPGTRRDTGELFF	TRBV5-8	-	TRBJ2-2	-
TGTGCCACCAGCGACGGGAATACGCAGTATTTT	CATSDGNTQYF	TRBV24-1	-	TRBJ2-3	-
TGTGCCAGCACGGGGGGCGGTAGCTCCTACGAGCAGTACTTC	CASTGGGSSYEQYF	TRBV11-3	-	TRBJ2-7	-
TGTGCCAGTAGTCCGGCTAACAGGGAACGGGGCTATGGCTACACCTTC	CASSPANRERGYGYTF	TRBV19	-	TRBJ1-2	-
TGTGCCAGCAGCTCAAGCGGGGGGGCCTTAGAGACCCAGTACTTC	CASSSSGGALETQYF	TRBV9	TRBD2	TRBJ2-5	once
TGTGCCACCAGCAGAGAAGTATTAGCGGGGGGCAATGAGCAGTTCTTC	CATSREVLAGGNEQFF	TRBV15	TRBD2	TRBJ2-1	-
TGTGCCAGCAGCCCCGGGTTCGCCGGCGAGCAGTACTTC	CASSPGFAGEQYF	TRBV11-2	-	TRBJ2-7	-
TGTGCCAGCAGTTGGTCTGGCACCACCTACGAGCAGTACTTC	CASSWSGTTYEQYF	TRBV6-2/TRBV6-3	-	TRBJ2-7	-
TGCAGCGCCCGGGACTACCAAGATTCGTCCGATACGCAGTATTTT	CSARDYQDSSDTQYF	TRBV29-1	TRBD2	TRBJ2-3	-
TGTGCCAGCAGACCTGGGAGGTTTAATGAAAAACTGTTTTTT	CASRPGRFNEKLFF	TRBV11-2	-	TRBJ1-4	-
TGTGCCAGCAGCGCGACAGGGACCACTGAAGCTTTCTTT	CASSATGTTEAFF	TRBV7-3	TRBD1	TRBJ1-1	-
TGCGCCAGCAGCTTGGAAGGGGCTATGGCAGATACGCAGTATTTT	CASSLEGAMADTQYF	TRBV5-1	-	TRBJ2-3	-
TGTGCCAGCAGCTCCGGGGGGGCAAACGGGGAGCTGTTTTTT	CASSSGGANGELFF	TRBV11-2	TRBD2	TRBJ2-2	once
TGTGCCAGCAGCCCAAGCACAGGGTTCGGGGAGACCCAGTACTTC	CASSPSTGFGETQYF	TRBV7-3	-	TRBJ2-5	once
TGTGCCAGCAGTTACTCGACCAGGGGGGAAGCTGAAGCTTTCTTT	CASSYSTRGEAEAFF	TRBV6-2/TRBV6-3	TRBD1	TRBJ1-1	-
TGCAGTGCTACTCGGTCCTACGAGCAGTACTTC	CSATRSYEQYF	TRBV20-1	-	TRBJ2-7	-
TGTGCCAGCTCAGCTGGACAGGGGGGATCCTACGAGCAGTACTTC	CASSAGQGGSYEQYF	TRBV18	TRBD1	TRBJ2-7	few
TGTGCCAGCAGTAACAGCCTTCCTGGACAGGGGAGCTATGGCTACACCTTC	CASSNSLPGQGSYGYTF	TRBV27	TRBD1	TRBJ1-2	-
TGTGCCTGGAGTATATACACCGATCAGCCCCAGCATTTT	CAWSIYTDQPQHF	TRBV30	-	TRBJ1-5	-
TGTGCCAGCATGCCGGGACTACACACAGATACGCAGTATTTT	CASMPGLHTDTQYF	TRBV9	TRBD2	TRBJ2-3	-
TGTGCCACCAGCAGAGCAGGGGATAGTTCACCCCTCCACTTT	CATSRAGDSSPLHF	TRBV15	-	TRBJ1-6	-
TGTGCTAGTGGTTTAACCCGGACAGGGTCAAAAAAAGAGACCCAGTACTTC	CASGLTRTGSKKETQYF	TRBV12-5	TRBD1	TRBJ2-5	-
TGTGCCAGCAGCCCCGCGGGTTCTGGGGCCAACGTCCTGACTTTC	CASSPAGSGANVLTF	TRBV5-4	-	TRBJ2-6	-
TGCGCCAGCAGGACAGGGCCAACTAATGAAAAACTGTTTTTT	CASRTGPTNEKLFF	TRBV4-1	TRBD1	TRBJ1-4	-
TGTGCCAGCAGCTTAGATCGCTTCCCAGGGAAAGCTTTCTTT	CASSLDRFPGKAFF	TRBV11-3	-	TRBJ1-1	-
TGTGCCAGCAGCCAAGAGGGCAGGGGAGTGTTCTTC	CASSQEGRGVFF	TRBV4-2	-	TRBJ2-1	once
TGTGCCAGCAGAGAGATGGTAGCGGGGGACCAAGAGACCCAGTACTTC	CASREMVAGDQETQYF	TRBV7-2	TRBD2	TRBJ2-5	-
TGTGCCAGCAGCCCGGACAGTACTTGGGAGCAGTACTTC	CASSPDSTWEQYF	TRBV5-8	-	TRBJ2-7	-
TGTGCCAGCTCACAGGGGATTAATCAGCCCCAGCATTTT	CASSQGINQPQHF	TRBV18	-	TRBJ1-5	-
TGTGCCAGCAGCCACAACGACAGGGCCTATGGCTACACCTTC	CASSHNDRAYGYTF	TRBV27	TRBD1	TRBJ1-2	-
TGCGCCAGCAGCCAAGGGGTACTCCGGTCAAGGCGGCACAATGAGCAGTTCTTC	CASSQGVLRSRRHNEQFF	TRBV4-1	-	TRBJ2-1	once
TGCAGCACCCGAGCGGGGCACTCCTACGAGCAGTACTTC	CSTRAGHSYEQYF	TRBV29-1	TRBD2	TRBJ2-7	-
TGTGCCAGTAGTTCGCCCAGGGGGGCACTAGCCAAAAACATTCAGTACTTC	CASSSPRGALAKNIQYF	TRBV19	-	TRBJ2-4	-
TGTGCCAGCAGGACAGGGGGTCAGCCCCAGCATTTT	CASRTGGQPQHF	TRBV12-3/TRBV12-4	TRBD1	TRBJ1-5	-
TGTGCCATCAGCGCGGGGGGCACTGAAGCTTTCTTT	CAISAGGTEAFF	TRBV10-3	-	TRBJ1-1	-
TGTGCCAGCAGATCACAGGGATCGGCAGAGACCCAGTACTTC	CASRSQGSAETQYF	TRBV2	-	TRBJ2-5	few